The 8 T cell receptor beta chains below all came from one sample that was sequenced in a study of tumor and adjacent non-tumor tissue in lung cancer. RNA was extracted from bulk tissue without any cell sorting. Three rounds of nested PCR, following a modified ARM-PCR protocol, produced the TCRbeta library. TCRdb passed the multiplex PCR reads through MiXCR, listing each CDR3 protein once. The profile shows 200,000 or so distinct CDR3 sequences, approximately 74% of them singletons. Sequenced: lung tumor tissue. The source of these receptors is a man in his sixties with non-small cell lung cancer.

Notes on this clonotype: The junction does not match germline at one end; this may be a read error. This sequence joins TRBV5-1 and TRBJ2-3; 11 bases are shared with TRBD1. The V gene's germline CDR1 is SGHRS and CDR2 YFSETQ. The CDR3 spans 16 residues. The CDR3 loop is CASRIGQGASTDTQYF. In nucleotides, the CDR3 is TGCGCCAGCAGAATTGGACAGGGGGCTAGCACAGATACGCAGTATTTC. Looking up the rest from reference TRBV5-1 and TRBJ2-3 gives the full variable domain: KAGVTQTPRYLIKTRGQQVTLSCSPISGHRSVSWYQQTPGQGLQFLFEYFSETQRNKGNFPGRFSGRQFSNSRSEMNVSTLELGDSALYLCASRIGQGASTDTQYFGPGTRLTVL.

Remarks on this clonotype: The germline gene is not matched at one end of the junction; a read error may be the cause. The chain employs TRBV4-3 and TRBJ2-2; tentative D call: TRBD1 (6 bases). CDR1 and CDR2 from the germline V gene are LGHNA and YSLEER. This CDR3 has 16 residues. For the CDR3, the DNA is TGCGCCAGCACCCAGGACCCGCCAGGGGACACCGAGGAGCTGTTTTTT. This encodes CASTQDPPGDTEELFF.

On this clonotype: Germline is not matched at one junction end, which may reflect a read error. This sequence joins TRBV11-3 and TRBJ1-2, with D unclear. The CDR3 covers 13 residues. Per the germline V gene, CDR1 is SGHNT and CDR2 is YENEEA. The CDR3 DNA is TGTGTCAGCAGCCGAATAGGAGGGTATGGCTACACCTTC. Protein sequence: CVSSRIGGYGYTF.

The CDR3 protein is CASSEGRMGKAFF. The DNA of the CDR3 is TGTGCCAGCAGTGAAGGCAGGATGGGCAAAGCTTTCTTT. The chain carries TRBV6-1 and TRBJ1-1, with D uncertain. CDR1 and CDR2 from the germline V gene are MNHNS and SASEGT. V lost 1 base and J lost 9, with 12 bases in between. CDR3 size: 13 residues.

To note about this clonotype: The CDR3 does not close with the conserved phenylalanine or tryptophan, likely indicating a read error. The V and J genes are TRBV20-1 and TRBJ1-5; no firm D call. Trimming took off 7 bases at V and 4 bases at J, with 11 bases between the two ends. The germline V gene encodes CDR1 DFQATT and CDR2 SNEGSKA (reference sequence). The CDR3 loop spans 12 amino acids. Here the CDR3 reads CSGGGINQPQHL. DNA for the CDR3: TGCAGTGGAGGAGGGATAAATCAGCCCCAGCATCTT.

Concerning this clonotype itself: The junction departs from the called germline gene at one end, perhaps through a read error. This CDR3 is CTSRWGHLNTEAFF. The DNA of the CDR3 is TGTACCAGCAGGTGGGGACATCTAAACACTGAAGCTTTCTTT. This rearrangement joins TRBV6-1 to TRBJ1-1, with a possible D match to TRBD1 (6 bases). Looked up from germline, CDR1 is MNHNS and CDR2 is SASEGT. There are 14 residues in the CDR3.

This clonotype was seen a few times. The chain employs TRBV5-6 and TRBJ1-6; D is unresolved. V was cut by 0 bases and J by 5 bases, with 12 bases left in between. Germline V gives CDR1 SGHDT, CDR2 YYEEEE. The CDR3 spans 16 residues. CDR3 bases: TGTGCCAGCAGCTTGGGCCCCAGAGTGGATAATTCACCCCTCCACTTT. Protein product: CASSLGPRVDNSPLHF.

Ten or more counts support this clonotype. The J gene is TRBJ1-1, the V gene TRBV20-1; D call uncertain. V was clipped by 3 bases and J by 3 bases, with 8 bases between them. CDR3 size: 12 residues. Germline CDR1 reads DFQATT; CDR2 reads SNEGSKA (reference sequence). The CDR3 is CSARRLDTEAFF. The CDR3 nucleotides are TGCAGTGCTAGGAGGTTGGACACTGAAGCTTTCTTT.